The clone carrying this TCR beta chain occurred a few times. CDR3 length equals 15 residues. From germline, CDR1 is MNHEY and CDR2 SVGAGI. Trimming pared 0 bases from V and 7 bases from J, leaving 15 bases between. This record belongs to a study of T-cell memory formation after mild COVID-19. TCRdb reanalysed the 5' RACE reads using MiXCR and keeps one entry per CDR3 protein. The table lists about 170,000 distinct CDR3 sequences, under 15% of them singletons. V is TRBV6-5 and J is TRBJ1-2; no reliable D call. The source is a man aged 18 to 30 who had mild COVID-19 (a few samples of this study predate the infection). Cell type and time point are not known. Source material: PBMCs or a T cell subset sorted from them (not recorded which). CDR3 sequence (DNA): TGTGCCAGCAGTTACTCCTCCGGATCGCTCGGTGGCTACACCTTC. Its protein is CASSYSSGSLGGYTF.